This T cell receptor beta chain emerged from a study of OX40 agonist ivuxolimab in advanced cancers. TCRdb keeps only in-frame clones here, not all; method: immunoSEQ multiplex PCR. The sample lists 65,000 to 75,000 clones; roughly 87% were seen once. Anyone with autoimmune disease history or systemic immunosuppression was excluded. CDR3 size: 16 residues. Germline CDR1 SNHLY, CDR2 FYNNEI. V was pared by 6 bases and J by 2 bases, with 12 bases of the junction left unmatched. The TCR comes from an adult with an advanced solid tumor such as melanoma, head and neck, liver or kidney cancer. The chain links TRBV2 to TRBJ1-2; 7 positions match TRBD1. Here the sequenced sample was CD4+ or CD8+ T cells sorted from blood, taken in a trial of the OX40 agonist ivuxolimab. The CDR3 DNA follows: TGTGCCAGCAGGGGAGGGACAGCCCTGGGAAACTATGGCTACACCTTC. Translation: CASRGGTALGNYGYTF.